This TCR beta chain was sequenced during a study of T cells in Graves' hyperthyroidism and ophthalmopathy. Study-wide results and limits: Among clonotypes expanded in thyroid above 0.001, most were also found in blood.

As concerns this clonotype: No antigen is known for it.

Ophthalmopathy cases met thresholds of Clinical Activity Score at least 3, NOSPECS grade at least 4 and duration under 3 months. Any patient presenting with uncontrolled infection, other autoimmune disease, pregnancy or lactation was left out. The PBMCs studied were ones that came from about 10 ml fresh peripheral blood. Researchers took RNA transcripts and amplified the TCR beta CDR3 regions from them. The HTBI primer set was used in a first-round RT-PCR of the TCR CDR3. TCRdb independently ran MiXCR on the multiplex PCR reads; one entry per CDR3 protein. The table has around 240,000 distinct CDR3 sequences, 16% seen once. The CDR3 sequence is 12 residues long. Germline lookup yields CDR1 DFQATT and CDR2 SNEGSKA (reference sequence). The V and J ends lost 0 bases and 8 bases respectively, with 8 bases between them.

The sequenced material came from blood. This TCR was recovered from a woman aged 18 to 35 with Graves' ophthalmopathy. This chain joins TRBV20-1 and TRBJ2-1; no reliable D call. The CDR3 loop reads CSAREARHEQFF. For the CDR3, the DNA is TGCAGTGCTAGAGAGGCCCGTCATGAGCAGTTCTTC.